Following are 25 T cell receptor beta chains from one sample sequenced in a study of T-cell reconstitution after alpha-beta-depleted transplantation in children (dated by TCRdb to 2016 to 2018). Libraries were prepared through PCR. Sequencing was performed on an Illumina HiSeq 2500. TCR library preparation used molecular barcoding, with unique molecular identifiers applied to normalize quantification of the TCRbeta repertoire. Using fastp trimming at Q25 and MiXCR clonotype assembly, TCRdb reanalyzed the public sequencing data and kept in-frame beta chains. A single entry per CDR3 protein holds the most common genes and DNA from its merged rows. In this sample the table shows some 490,000 distinct CDR3 sequences, 12% of which occur a single time. The top ten clones comprise around 5.6% of the sample. Here the sequenced sample was PBMCs from the stem cell graft donor, taken from the stem cell graft. These TCRs come from a human donor who donated a stem cell graft to a child with combined immunodeficiency.

The rearrangement links TRBV4-3 to TRBJ2-3, with 9 bases aligning to TRBD1. This CDR3 is 17 amino acids long. The V gene's germline CDR1 is LGHNA and CDR2 YSLEER. With V trimmed by 3 bases and J by 3 bases, 10 bases remained unmatched. DNA of the CDR3: TGCGCCAGCAGCCACGTCCCGGGACAGGGAGGAACAGATACGCAGTATTTT. Protein: CASSHVPGQGGTDTQYF.

This clonotype was recorded many times. This chain joins TRBV2 and TRBJ2-5; D is possibly TRBD1 or TRBD2 (6 bases each). The germline V and J ends were trimmed by 5 bases and 5 bases, with 15 bases remaining between them. The CDR3 contains 14 residues. Germline lookup yields CDR1 SNHLY and CDR2 FYNNEI. The CDR3 DNA is TGTGCCAGCAGTCTTACGGGGGCGGATGAGACCCAGTACTTC. Translating gives CASSLTGADETQYF.

Concerning this clonotype: One base away lies a much larger clone, so this may be a sequencing read error. CDR3 DNA: TGTGCCAGCAGTGAAAGCGGGAGACCCGAGCAGTTCTTC. It codes for CASSESGRPEQFF. The chain joins TRBV7-2 to TRBJ2-1; 8 positions match TRBD2. The V gene end was trimmed by 6 bases and the J gene end by 10 bases; junction bases not matched to a gene: 8. The CDR3 has 13 residues. Germline V CDR1 and CDR2: SGHTA, FQGNSA.

The sample holds many counts of this clonotype. The J gene is TRBJ2-7, the V gene TRBV7-2, with a possible D match to TRBD2 (5 bases). The germline V gene encodes CDR1 SGHTA and CDR2 FQGNSA. This CDR3 spans 14 amino acids. V was cut by 2 bases and J by 2 bases, with 10 bases left in between. The CDR3 reads CASSLSSGTYEQYF. DNA of the CDR3: TGTGCCAGCAGCTTATCAAGCGGCACCTACGAGCAGTACTTC.

This clonotype was seen only a few times. The chain uses TRBV28 and TRBJ2-3; 9 bases line up with TRBD2. The J segment lost 0 bases and the V segment lost 2 bases, leaving 6 bases of the junction unmatched. The CDR3 is 17 residues long. Germline values: CDR1 MDHEN, CDR2 SYDVKM. The CDR3 bases are TGTGCCAGCAGTTTAGGCCTAGCGGGGACGAGCACAGATACGCAGTATTTT. As protein: CASSLGLAGTSTDTQYF.

This chain uses TRBV29-1 with TRBJ2-4; 8 bases are a match to TRBD2. Looked up from germline, CDR1 is SQVTM and CDR2 is ANQGSEA. Trimming cost V 6 bases and J 3 bases; bases outside gene matches: 7. There are 14 residues in the CDR3. CDR3 in DNA: TGCAGCGTAAAAGCGGGAGAAGGCAAAAACATTCAGTACTTC. The encoded protein is CSVKAGEGKNIQYF. Combining the CDR3 with reference TRBV29-1 and TRBJ2-4 gives the whole variable domain SAVISQKPSRDICQRGTSLTIQCQVDSQVTMMFWYRQQPGQSLTLIATANQGSEATYESGFVIDKFPISRPNLTFSTLTVSNMSPEDSSIYLCSVKAGEGKNIQYFGAGTRLSVL.

This clonotype was observed a handful of times. The rearrangement links TRBV15 to TRBJ2-1; D possibly corresponds to TRBD1 (5 bases). Trimming cost V 4 bases and J 5 bases, with 12 bases left between them. Germline values: CDR1 LNHNV, CDR2 YYDKDF (reference sequence). The CDR3 is made up of 14 amino acids. The chain's CDR3 is CATSKDSSNNEQFF. DNA of the CDR3: TGTGCCACCAGCAAAGACAGTTCCAACAATGAGCAGTTCTTC.

The chain links TRBV11-3 to TRBJ2-1, with TRBD1 identical over 10 bases. The CDR3 extends over 17 amino acids. Germline V lookup: CDR1 SGHNT, CDR2 YENEEA. Losses at the gene ends were 1 base for V and 0 bases for J; bases not matched to a gene: 3. The CDR3 DNA follows: TGTGCCAGCAGCTTAGGACAGGGGGCCAGCTCCTACAATGAGCAGTTCTTC. Protein sequence: CASSLGQGASSYNEQFF.

The chain recombines TRBV20-1 with TRBJ1-5; 7 bases fit TRBD1. This CDR3 has 15 amino acids. V was clipped by 5 bases and J by 2 bases; unmatched bases: 9. The germline V gene encodes CDR1 DFQATT and CDR2 SNEGSKA (reference sequence). The DNA for the CDR3 is TGCAGTGCTCCAATATTCACAGGGGGCAATCAGCCCCAGCATTTT. Protein product: CSAPIFTGGNQPQHF.

V gene TRBV29-1 combines with J gene TRBJ1-3; 7 bases are shared with TRBD1. The CDR3 spans 14 residues. V lost 5 bases to trimming and J lost 4 bases; unmatched junction nucleotides: 8. Germline CDR1 is SQVTM and CDR2 is ANQGSEA. In nucleotides, the CDR3 is TGCAGCGTTACCGGGACAGCAAAGGGAAACACCATATATTTT. Its protein product is CSVTGTAKGNTIYF.

This clonotype has more than one count but fewer than ten. This rearrangement joins TRBV28 to TRBJ2-1, with 8 bases fitting TRBD1. The CDR3 totals 14 residues. The V gene's germline CDR1 is MDHEN and CDR2 SYDVKM. V lost 6 bases to trimming and J lost 10 bases; unmatched junction nucleotides: 11. The CDR3 DNA reads TGTGCCAGCAGCTCAAGACAGGGGTCTGAGGAGCAGTTCTTC. It yields the protein CASSSRQGSEEQFF.

Only a few counts were recorded for this clonotype. The chain is built from TRBV12-3 or TRBV12-4 and TRBJ2-5; 9 bases align to TRBD1. V lost 7 bases to trimming and J lost 5 bases; unmatched junction nucleotides: 11. The CDR3 totals 15 residues. CDR3 sequence (DNA): TGTGCCAGCAATAACCGGGACAGGGTATGGGAGACCCAGTACTTC. This sequence encodes CASNNRDRVWETQYF.

J is TRBJ2-3 and V is TRBV12-3 or TRBV12-4, with a possible D match to TRBD1 (6 bases). V lost 3 bases and J lost 5, with 15 bases in between. This CDR3 contains 15 residues. CDR3 in DNA: TGTGCCAGCAGTTTTAGTGCCAGGGGTGGAGATACGCAGTATTTT. This codes for CASSFSARGGDTQYF.

This clonotype showed up just a few times. The chain has TRBV7-8 and TRBJ2-3; no definite D call. This CDR3 is built from 14 residues. CDR1 and CDR2 (germline): SGHVS, FQNEAQ. The germline V and J ends were trimmed by 5 bases and 2 bases, with 11 bases remaining between them. As DNA, the CDR3 is TGTGCCAGCAGCATCCCCCACTCCACAGATACGCAGTATTTT. It is translated as CASSIPHSTDTQYF.

This clonotype was seen repeatedly, ten times or more. The chain joins TRBV9 to TRBJ2-2; D is unclear. CDR1 and CDR2 (germline): SGDLS, YYNGEE. Trimming pared 0 bases from V and 6 bases from J, leaving 9 bases between. CDR3 length: 14 amino acids. The CDR3: CASSVDPAAGELFF. CDR3 in DNA: TGTGCCAGCAGCGTAGACCCCGCAGCCGGGGAGCTGTTTTTT.

The V and J genes are TRBV20-1 and TRBJ2-5; 13 nucleotides agree with TRBD2. This CDR3 has 14 residues. V trimming: 8 bases; J trimming: 5 bases; junction bases outside the gene matches: 8. Germline CDR1 DFQATT, CDR2 SNEGSKA (reference sequence). The CDR3 region has the DNA TGCAGTACCACTAGCGGGAGGGCCACTGAGACCCAGTACTTC. Translation: CSTTSGRATETQYF.

This clonotype was found a few times. The chain carries TRBV4-3 and TRBJ2-2; 9 bases are a match to TRBD2. The CDR3 spans 14 residues. CDR1 is LGHNA and CDR2 is YSLEER in the germline V gene. The V segment lost 2 bases and the J segment 7 bases; nucleotides outside the gene matches: 2. This CDR3 is CASSQSGGIGELFF. The CDR3 region has the DNA TGCGCCAGCAGCCAAAGCGGGGGGATCGGGGAGCTGTTTTTT.

V is TRBV12-3 or TRBV12-4 and J is TRBJ2-1; D gene unclear. The CDR3 spans 13 residues. The V and J ends lost 7 bases and 7 bases respectively, with 14 bases between them. CDR3 sequence reads: CASTINDGNEQFF. The CDR3 DNA reads TGTGCCAGCACTATAAACGACGGGAATGAGCAGTTCTTC.

This clonotype has only a few counts. The chain links TRBV12-3 or TRBV12-4 to TRBJ1-4, with D perhaps TRBD1 (5 bases). This CDR3 is 15 amino acids long. The ends were cut back, 7 bases at V and 7 bases at J, with 19 bases in the middle. CDR3 in amino acids: CASTAFSGGGEKLFF. CDR3 nucleotide sequence: TGTGCCAGCACCGCCTTCTCCGGGGGAGGTGAAAAACTGTTTTTT.

The V and J genes are TRBV5-1 and TRBJ2-5; TRBD2 might be the D (7 bases). Germline values: CDR1 SGHRS, CDR2 YFSETQ. CDR3 length equals 14 residues. Deletions cut 1 base from V and 5 bases from J, with 12 bases between. The CDR3 region is CASSLNGGLETQYF. CDR3 bases: TGCGCCAGCAGCTTGAACGGGGGGCTGGAGACCCAGTACTTC.

This clonotype has at least ten counts. The chain joins TRBV12-3 or TRBV12-4 to TRBJ2-7, with 7 bases fitting TRBD2. This CDR3 is 13 amino acids long. Trimming took 6 bases from V and 1 from J; bases not matched to a gene: 3. The CDR3 DNA is TGTGCCAGCAGCCACGGGAGGTCCTACGAGCAGTACTTC. Its translation is CASSHGRSYEQYF.

This clonotype was counted between two and nine times. The J gene is TRBJ2-1, the V gene TRBV29-1; 7 positions agree with TRBD2. J lost 6 bases, V lost 8 bases, and 10 bases had no gene match. CDR3 length: 13 amino acids. Looked up from germline, CDR1 is SQVTM and CDR2 is ANQGSEA. This CDR3 reads CSPLSGERNEQFF. Here the CDR3 DNA reads TGCAGCCCCTTGAGCGGGGAGCGCAATGAGCAGTTCTTC.

V and J are TRBV6-2 or TRBV6-3 and TRBJ2-7, with 11 bases aligning to TRBD2. Trimming took 8 bases from V and 0 from J; bases not matched to a gene: 3. Germline V CDR1 and CDR2: MNHEY, SVGEGT. The CDR3 length is 14 residues. The CDR3 DNA reads as TGTGCCAGCTCGACTAGCGGGACCTCCTACGAGCAGTACTTC. Protein product: CASSTSGTSYEQYF.

The V call is TRBV7-9, the J call TRBJ2-1; the D is unclear. Trimming took off 2 bases at V and 9 bases at J, with 5 bases between the two ends. CDR1 is SEHNR and CDR2 is FQNEAQ in the germline V gene (reference sequence). This CDR3 is built from 11 residues. In DNA, the CDR3 is TGTGCCAGCAGCTTAAACGGTGAGCAGTTCTTC. Its translation: CASSLNGEQFF.

The chain carries TRBV6-5 and TRBJ1-4, with TRBD1 matching 7 bases. CDR1 MNHEY and CDR2 SVGAGI come from the germline V gene. This CDR3 region has 19 residues. With 0 bases clipped from V and 4 bases from J, the junction kept 14 bases outside the gene matches. The CDR3 loop is CASSYSLRTGDRVNEKLFF. The CDR3 bases are TGTGCCAGCAGTTACTCCTTGCGTACGGGGGACAGAGTTAATGAAAAACTGTTTTTT.